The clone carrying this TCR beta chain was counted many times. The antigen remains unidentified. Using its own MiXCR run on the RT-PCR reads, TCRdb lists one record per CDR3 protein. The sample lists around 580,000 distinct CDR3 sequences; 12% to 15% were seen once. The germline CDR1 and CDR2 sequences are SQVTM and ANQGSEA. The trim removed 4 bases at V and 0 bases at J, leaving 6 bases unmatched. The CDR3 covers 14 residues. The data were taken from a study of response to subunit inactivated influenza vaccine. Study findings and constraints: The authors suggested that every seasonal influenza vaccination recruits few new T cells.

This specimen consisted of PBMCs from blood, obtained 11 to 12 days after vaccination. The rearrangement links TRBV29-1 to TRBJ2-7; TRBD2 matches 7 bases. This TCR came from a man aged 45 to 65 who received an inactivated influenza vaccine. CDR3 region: CSVATGGSSYEQYF. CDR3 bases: TGCAGCGTTGCGACCGGGGGGAGCTCCTACGAGCAGTACTTC.